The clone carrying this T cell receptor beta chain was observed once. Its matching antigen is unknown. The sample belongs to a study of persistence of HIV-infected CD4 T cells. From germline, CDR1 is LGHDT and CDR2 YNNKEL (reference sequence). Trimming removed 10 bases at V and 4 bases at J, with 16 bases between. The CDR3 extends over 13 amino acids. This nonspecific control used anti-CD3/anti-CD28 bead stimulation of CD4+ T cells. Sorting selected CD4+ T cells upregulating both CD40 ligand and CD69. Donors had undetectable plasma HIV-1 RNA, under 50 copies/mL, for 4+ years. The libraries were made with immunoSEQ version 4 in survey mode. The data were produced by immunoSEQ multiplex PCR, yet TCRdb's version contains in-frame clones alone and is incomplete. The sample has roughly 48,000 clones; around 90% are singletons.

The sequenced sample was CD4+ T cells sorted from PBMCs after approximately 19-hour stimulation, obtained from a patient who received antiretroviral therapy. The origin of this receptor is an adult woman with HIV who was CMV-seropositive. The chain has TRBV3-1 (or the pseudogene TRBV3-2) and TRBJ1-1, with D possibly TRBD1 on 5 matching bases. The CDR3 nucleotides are TGTGCCACCGCGGGGGACGGCCTCACTGAAGCTTTCTTT. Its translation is CATAGDGLTEAFF.